The present TCR beta chain was sequenced within a study of a mutant IDH1 vaccine in newly diagnosed glioma. For the study at large: The vaccination schedule gave patients eight doses in weeks 1, 3, 5, 7, 11, 15, 19 and 23. Radiotherapy alone preceded vaccination by 4-6 weeks; alternatively, vaccination started with temozolomide cycles. Those enrolled had earlier been treated with radiotherapy, temozolomide, or both, mostly both.

Measured with immunoSEQ multiplex PCR; TCRdb has only the in-frame clones, and not every one. The sample includes tens of thousands of clones, 84% of them seen just once. The time point is: week 23, last vaccination. All doses held 300 ug of mutant IDH1 20-mer peptide, with topical imiquimod. Trimming pared 2 bases from V and 4 bases from J, leaving 5 bases between. Germline V gives CDR1 MGHRA, CDR2 YSYEKL. The length of the CDR3 is 13 residues. Regarding this clone: No antigen is known for it.

Here the sequenced sample was PBMCs, taken from a glioma patient whose treatment included an IDH1 peptide vaccine. The TCR originated in a man in his late teens or twenties with glioma. The chain uses TRBV4-1 and TRBJ2-2; D not certain. The CDR3 DNA reads as TGCGCCAGCAGCCAAACCCGCACCGGGGAGCTGTTTTTT. Protein sequence: CASSQTRTGELFF.